These 9 T cell receptor beta chains originate from one sample sequenced in a study of vaccination effects on CD4 cells after COVID-19. Cells that had been cultured for roughly ten days were the source of isolated CD4+ T cells. Only in-frame clones appear in the TCRdb table, and some are missing; sequencing was by immunoSEQ multiplex PCR. The sample records about 64,000 clones, approximately 72% being singletons. The antigens for these receptors are not known. The specimen was CD4+ T cells from PBMCs cultured without peptide, collected before COVID-19 vaccination. These receptors were collected from a human donor who had a prior SARS-CoV-2 infection.

The chain links TRBV3-1 (or the pseudogene TRBV3-2) to TRBJ2-1; 7 bases match TRBD1. The length of the CDR3 is 16 residues. Germline CDR1 and CDR2: LGHDT and YNNKEL (reference sequence). Losses at the gene ends were 2 bases for V and 7 bases for J; bases not matched to a gene: 11. Written as DNA, the CDR3 is TGTGCCAGCAGCCAAAACAGGGGTTCTGAATTGAATGAGCAGTTCTTC. This encodes CASSQNRGSELNEQFF.

The CDR3 DNA sequence: TGTGCCAGCAGCCCGGACAGGGGTAGGGCTGAAGCTTTCTTT. Translation: CASSPDRGRAEAFF. This chain links TRBV5-4 with TRBJ1-1, with 9 bases fitting TRBD1. The CDR3 length is 14 residues. J lost 6 bases, V lost 4 bases, and 7 bases had no gene match. The germline V gene encodes CDR1 SGHNT and CDR2 YYREEE (reference sequence). The whole variable domain, remainder taken from reference TRBV5-4 and TRBJ1-1, is ETGVTQSPTHLIKTRGQQVTLRCSSQSGHNTVSWYQQALGQGPQFIFQYYREEENGRGNFPPRFSGLQFPNYSSELNVNALELDDSALYLCASSPDRGRAEAFFGQGTRLTVV.

The CDR3 reads CASSGTSGGRETQYF. The CDR3 coding sequence is TGTGCCAGCAGCGGGACTAGCGGGGGTCGTGAGACCCAGTACTTC. This chain uses TRBV5-4 with TRBJ2-5, with 14 bases lining up with TRBD2. Germline V gene sequence: CDR1 SGHNT, CDR2 YYREEE (reference sequence). This CDR3 spans 15 amino acids. Germline trimming cut 4 bases from V and 5 bases from J; bases unmatched to any gene: 4.

Only one count was recorded for this clone. This chain joins TRBV5-4 and TRBJ1-6; the D gene is possibly TRBD1 (6 bases). The CDR3 consists of 14 residues. CDR1 SGHNT and CDR2 YYREEE come from the germline V gene (reference sequence). V was trimmed by 0 bases and J by 11 bases, leaving 12 bases between them. CDR3: CASSLDRVGAPLHF. CDR3 bases: TGTGCCAGCAGCTTGGACAGGGTGGGTGCACCCCTCCACTTT. Variable domain in full (rest from reference TRBV5-4 and TRBJ1-6): ETGVTQSPTHLIKTRGQQVTLRCSSQSGHNTVSWYQQALGQGPQFIFQYYREEENGRGNFPPRFSGLQFPNYSSELNVNALELDDSALYLCASSLDRVGAPLHFGNGTRLTVT.

CDR3 coding DNA: TGTGCCAGCAGTGACGTATCCGGAGGATACACTGAAGCTTTCTTT. Translated: CASSDVSGGYTEAFF. This chain uses TRBV6-1 with TRBJ1-1; unclear D gene. Germline V CDR1 and CDR2: MNHNS, SASEGT. The CDR3 is 15 amino acids. Trimming took off 3 bases at V and 3 bases at J, with 14 bases between the two ends.

The chain uses TRBV13 and TRBJ1-4, with a weak D call TRBD1 (6 bases). The CDR3 totals 14 residues. CDR1 is PRHDT, CDR2 FYEKMQ, per germline (reference sequence). V was trimmed by 3 bases and J by 7 bases, leaving 12 bases between them. Here the CDR3 reads CASSFGTWGEKLFF. The CDR3 nucleotides read TGTGCCAGCAGCTTCGGGACATGGGGTGAAAAACTGTTTTTT. Drawing the rest from reference TRBV13 and TRBJ1-4, the complete variable domain is AAGVIQSPRHLIKEKRETATLKCYPIPRHDTVYWYQQGPGQDPQFLISFYEKMQSDKGSIPDRFSAQQFSDYHSELNMSSLELGDSALYFCASSFGTWGEKLFFGSGTQLSVL.

The V call is TRBV3-1 (or the pseudogene TRBV3-2), the J call TRBJ2-7, with 7 bases fitting TRBD1. There are 11 residues in the CDR3. Germline CDR1 LGHDT, CDR2 YNNKEL (reference sequence). The ends lost 5 bases at V and 9 bases at J; junction bases unmatched: 4. The CDR3 coding sequence is TGTGCCAGCAGCTACCGGGACAGGCAGTACTTC. Protein product: CASSYRDRQYF.

The CDR3 DNA sequence: TGTGCCAGCAGCCGTCAGGGGCAGATCTCTGGAAACACCATATATTTT. It translates to CASSRQGQISGNTIYF. This rearrangement joins TRBV7-2 to TRBJ1-3, with D perhaps matching TRBD1 (6 bases). CDR1 and CDR2 from the germline V gene are SGHTA and FQGNSA. V dropped 5 bases and J dropped 0 bases, with 14 bases sitting between them. This CDR3 comprises 16 residues.

This rearrangement joins TRBV2 to TRBJ1-5, with D unclear. Germline V gene sequence: CDR1 SNHLY, CDR2 FYNNEI. V was trimmed by 4 bases and J by 11 bases, leaving 15 bases between them. This CDR3 comprises 13 residues. CDR3 sequence (DNA): TGTGCCAGCAGTGGCCGTACGGACGGCTCCCAGCATTTT. Its protein is CASSGRTDGSQHF.